Each of the 8 T cell receptor beta chains below was sequenced from the same sample in a study of monozygotic twins with inflammatory bowel disease (dated by TCRdb to between 2017 and 2020). The receptor library was made with 5' RACE. The sequencer listed for this sample is Illumina HiSeq 2500. Once TCRdb had reprocessed the reads, it stored one entry per CDR3 protein sequence and supplied no DNA. The table held for this sample gives 350,000 to 550,000 distinct CDR3 sequences. The ten largest clones capture 2.4% of the sample. Specimen: blood. These TCRs come from a human donor with ulcerative colitis or Crohn's disease, or a healthy co-twin of an affected twin (not recorded which).

The chain joins TRBV6-6 to TRBJ2-7; checking the TCRdb D call of TRBD2 is not possible without DNA. The germline gives CDR1 MNHNY, CDR2 SVGAGI (reference sequence). CDR3 length: 14 residues. The CDR3 reads CASSFSGGAREQYF.

The CDR3 loop is CASSGDRDTEAFF. The chain has TRBV28 and TRBJ1-1; no DNA is available, so the TRBD1 call from TCRdb remains unchecked. This CDR3 is built from 13 residues. CDR1 is MDHEN and CDR2 is SYDVKM in the germline V gene.

The chain employs TRBV12-3 or TRBV12-4 and TRBJ2-7; the D call of TRBD2 rests on TCRdb alone, since no DNA is present to check it. The CDR3 has 13 residues. The CDR3 reads CASMDSPSYEQYF.

This sequence joins TRBV7-2 and TRBJ1-1; absent DNA, TCRdb's TRBD1 call cannot be checked. Germline V gene sequence: CDR1 SGHTA, CDR2 FQGNSA. The CDR3 contains 15 residues. The CDR3 reads CASSWGGQMNTEAFF.

The chain recombines TRBV9 with TRBJ2-7; checking the TCRdb D call of TRBD1 is not possible without DNA. Germline CDR1 reads SGDLS; CDR2 reads YYNGEE. The CDR3 loop spans 14 amino acids. The CDR3 protein is CASSPSGHPYEQYF.

This chain joins TRBV11-2 and TRBJ1-2; checking the TCRdb D call of TRBD1 is not possible without DNA. From germline, CDR1 is SGHAT and CDR2 FQNNGV. The CDR3 sequence is 16 residues long. CDR3 residues: CDSSSRGQRADYGYTF.

This rearrangement joins TRBV28 to TRBJ2-7; without DNA, the TCRdb call of TRBD1 cannot be checked. The CDR3 is 14 residues long. The germline V gene has CDR1 MDHEN and CDR2 SYDVKM. This CDR3 reads CASSRGRRTYEQYF.

The chain couples TRBV2 to TRBJ2-1; with no DNA, the TCRdb D assignment of TRBD2 cannot be verified. The CDR3 covers 14 residues. Germline loops: CDR1 SNHLY, CDR2 FYNNEI. This CDR3 is CASSEATSLNEQFF. The variable domain in full, completed from reference TRBV2 and TRBJ2-1, reads EPEVTQTPSHQVTQMGQEVILRCVPISNHLYFYWYRQILGQKVEFLVSFYNNEISEKSEIFDDQFSVERPDGSNFTLKIRSTKLEDSAMYFCASSEATSLNEQFFGPGTRLTVL.